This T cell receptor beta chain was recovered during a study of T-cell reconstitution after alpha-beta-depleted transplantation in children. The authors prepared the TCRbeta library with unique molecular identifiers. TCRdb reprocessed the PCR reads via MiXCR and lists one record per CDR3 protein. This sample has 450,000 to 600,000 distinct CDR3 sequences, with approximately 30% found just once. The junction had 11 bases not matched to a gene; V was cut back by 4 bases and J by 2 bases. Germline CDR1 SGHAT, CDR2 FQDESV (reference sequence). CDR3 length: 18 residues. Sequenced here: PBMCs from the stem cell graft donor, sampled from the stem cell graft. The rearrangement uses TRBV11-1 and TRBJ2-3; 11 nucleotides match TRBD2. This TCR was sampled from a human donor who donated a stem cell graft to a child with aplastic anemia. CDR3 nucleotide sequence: TGTGCCAGCAGCTCTCGCAGACTAGCGGGGTACGACACAGATACGCAGTATTTT. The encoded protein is CASSSRRLAGYDTDTQYF.